This section outlines one T cell receptor (beta chain) sequence together with its context. Method: immunoSEQ multiplex PCR; TCRdb's copy keeps in-frame clones and lacks some. Of about 250,000 clones listed, around 90% were seen once; the top ten hold 3%. The data derive from a study of blood T cell repertoires in COVID-19. V was pared by 4 bases and J by 1 base, with 6 bases of the junction left unmatched. The CDR3 length is 15 residues. The germline CDR1 and CDR2 sequences are LNHDA and SQIVND (reference sequence). The specimen sequenced was peripheral blood. V is TRBV19 and J is TRBJ2-7; 8 bases map to TRBD1. The receptor comes from a man aged 18 to 29 with active or convalescent COVID-19. Written as DNA, the CDR3 is TGTGCCAGTAGTACCGCGACAGGGGCATCCTACGAGCAGTACTTC. It specifies CASSTATGASYEQYF.